Sequencing of this TCR beta chain was carried out in a study of blood T cell repertoires in COVID-19. Assay used: immunoSEQ multiplex PCR; TCRdb lists only in-frame clones, some missing. Among about 83,000 clones listed, around 80% were seen once. This CDR3 has 14 amino acids. The germline CDR1 and CDR2 sequences are LNHDA and SQIVND (reference sequence). V lost 6 bases to trimming and J lost 4 bases, with 15 bases between them. The chain carries TRBV19 and TRBJ1-1; the D gene is possibly TRBD1 (6 bases). The source material was peripheral blood. This clonotype originated in a woman of 80 years or more with acute or convalescent COVID-19. CDR3 loop: CASSQTTRGTEAFF. The DNA of the CDR3 is TGTGCCAGTAGCCAAACCACCAGGGGCACTGAAGCTTTCTTT. Together with reference TRBV19 and TRBJ1-1, the CDR3 gives the full variable domain: DGGITQSPKYLFRKEGQNVTLSCEQNLNHDAMYWYRQDPGQGLRLIYYSQIVNDFQKGDIAEGYSVSREKKESFPLTVTSAQKNPTAFYLCASSQTTRGTEAFFGQGTRLTVV.